A single sample gave rise to the 20 T cell receptor delta chains below, sequenced in a study of gamma-delta T cells after stem cell transplantation. TCRdb reprocessed the RT-PCR reads through CATT. The data show 10,000 to 13,000 delta-chain clones, under 45% seen once. Sequencing was performed on gamma-delta T cells. The source of these receptors is a human donor. It is not recorded whose cells these are; they may come from a transplant donor.

As to this clone: Sequence at one end of the junction differs from germline and may be a read error. The V gene is TRDV1, the J gene TRDJ1; 13 nucleotides align to TRDD3. This CDR3 comprises 23 residues. Germline V gives CDR1 TSWWSYY, CDR2 QGS. CDR3 region: CALGLKTFPFGTGGYGGGDELIF. The CDR3 nucleotides read TGTGCTCTTGGGCTCAAAACCTTCCCCTTTGGTACTGGGGGATACGGAGGCGGCGATGAACTCATCTTT.

Comments on this clone: In the same sample, other DNA sequences code for this CDR3. The chain combines TRDV2 with TRDJ2; 7 nucleotides align to TRDD3. Germline V lookup: CDR1 GEAIGNYY, CDR2 EKD. Losses at the gene ends were 8 bases for V and 4 bases for J; bases not matched to a gene: 21. The CDR3 length is 18 residues. CDR3 nucleotide sequence: TGTGCCTCGGGGCCCCGAGGAAGACTGGGGTCCCCGACAGCACAACTCTTCTTT. It codes for CASGPRGRLGSPTAQLFF.

The chain combines TRDV2 with TRDJ1; 11 nucleotides line up with TRDD3. V lost 1 base to trimming and J lost 2 bases; unmatched junction nucleotides: 5. The germline CDR1 and CDR2 sequences are GEAIGNYY and EKD. The CDR3 extends over 16 amino acids. CDR3: CACDTGGYAWTDKLIF. In DNA form, the CDR3 reads TGTGCCTGTGACACTGGGGGATACGCTTGGACCGATAAACTCATCTTT.

The V and J genes are TRDV2 and TRDJ3; 12 bases agree with TRDD3. This CDR3 is built from 22 residues. V lost 0 bases to trimming and J lost 0 bases; unmatched junction nucleotides: 11. Germline CDR1 GEAIGNYY, CDR2 EKD. The CDR3 DNA sequence: TGTGCCTGTGACACCTTACTGGGGGATACCCGTGAAGGCTCCTGGGACACCCGACAGATGTTTTTC. This sequence encodes CACDTLLGDTREGSWDTRQMFF.

The V call is TRDV2, the J call TRDJ1, with 8 bases aligning to TRDD3. Germline CDR1 reads GEAIGNYY; CDR2 reads EKD. The V and J ends lost 0 bases and 1 base, in that order; junction bases with no gene match: 0. The CDR3 is 14 residues long. The CDR3 reads CACDTGDTTDKLIF. CDR3 coding DNA: TGTGCCTGTGACACCGGGGATACCACCGATAAACTCATCTTT.

In this sample, this clone turned up a few times. The chain is built from TRAV29/DV5 and TRDJ1; a weak D match, TRDD3 (5 bases). This CDR3 contains 19 residues. Germline V gives CDR1 NSMFDY, CDR2 ISSIKDK. The CDR3 DNA sequence: TGTGCGGCCCTGAGGGGTTTCTACTATGGGGAGTGGGGTACCGATAAACTCATCTTT. Its translation: CAALRGFYYGEWGTDKLIF.

This clone was recorded only once. DNA of the CDR3: TGTGCTCTTGGGGAACTTTTGGCGTCTACCGTTCCCAGGGGGACGTGGACCGATAAACTCATCTTT. This translates into CALGELLASTVPRGTWTDKLIF. This chain joins TRDV1 and TRDJ1, with D maybe TRDD3 (6 bases). With 0 bases removed from V and 2 bases from J, the gap between germline ends came to 31 bases. This CDR3 region has 22 residues. Germline lookup yields CDR1 TSWWSYY and CDR2 QGS.

This clone came up once. The junction differs from germline at one of its ends, possibly a read error. The V call is TRDV2, the J call TRDJ2; 13 nucleotides line up with TRDD3. The CDR3 has 17 residues. Per the germline V gene, CDR1 is GEAIGNYY and CDR2 is EKD. CDR3 loop: CACDTGTGGYASAKLFF. CDR3 DNA: TGTGCCTGTGACACCGGGACTGGGGGATACGCGTCAGCAAAACTCTTCTTT.

This clone was seen only a few times. The CDR3 nucleotides read TGTGCTCTTGGGGAAATGCCTCTGTTTGCTACCCAGTACTGGGGGATACTTGGTAAACTCATCTTT. Translation: CALGEMPLFATQYWGILGKLIF. The rearrangement links TRDV1 to TRDJ1, with 12 bases that match TRDD3. V was pared by 2 bases and J by 7 bases, with 26 bases of the junction left unmatched. The germline gives CDR1 TSWWSYY, CDR2 QGS. This CDR3 contains 22 residues.

Comment on this clone: Germline is not matched at one junction end, which may reflect a read error. The V and J genes are TRAV29/DV5 and TRDJ3; 13 bases align to TRDD3. The CDR3 totals 19 residues. The germline gives CDR1 NSMFDY, CDR2 ISSIKDK. The CDR3 nucleotides are TGTGCAGCAAGTATTACTGGGGGATACGGGTCCTGGGACACGCGACAGATGTTTTTC. It yields the protein CAASITGGYGSWDTRQMFF.

This clone occurred once. The rearrangement links TRDV2 to TRDJ3; tentatively, D is TRDD3 (5 bases). Germline CDR1 and CDR2: GEAIGNYY and EKD. With 0 bases removed from V and 1 base from J, the gap between germline ends came to 21 bases. The CDR3 is 21 residues long. The CDR3 nucleotides are TGTGCCTGTGACACCGTTCGGTCCTGGGTGATACTTTCCTGGGACACCCGACAGATGTTTTTC. Amino acids: CACDTVRSWVILSWDTRQMFF.

This clone was detected a few times. The V call is TRDV3, the J call TRDJ1; TRDD3 agrees at 12 bases. The CDR3 has 26 amino acids. V was pared by 4 bases and J by 8 bases, with 47 bases of the junction left unmatched. Germline loops: CDR1 TVYSNPD, CDR2 GDNSRS (reference sequence). For the CDR3, the DNA is TGTGCCTCCCGTAGCCTACTCTCAGAGGGATTGCTTGTACTGGGGGATACCGGTCCGGAGGGGTTCAAACTCATCTTT. Amino acid sequence: CASRSLLSEGLLVLGDTGPEGFKLIF.

This clone was seen a few times. DNA for the CDR3: TGTGCTCTTGGGGAAGGTAAACCTTCCCTTCCTACCGATAAACTCATCTTT. Encoded protein: CALGEGKPSLPTDKLIF. V usage is TRDV1 and J usage is TRDJ1, with 7 bases lining up with TRDD2. Germline lookup yields CDR1 TSWWSYY and CDR2 QGS. V shed 2 bases, J shed 2 bases, and the junction held 11 bases outside the gene matches. This CDR3 has 17 amino acids.

This chain links TRDV2 with TRDJ1; D not certain. In germline, CDR1 is GEAIGNYY, CDR2 EKD. The V and J ends lost 7 bases and 4 bases respectively, with 12 bases between them. This CDR3 has 12 residues. The CDR3 region has the DNA TGTGCCTGGAACACCGAAGGCGATAAACTCATCTTT. Its protein product is CAWNTEGDKLIF.

This clone was counted between two and nine times. The rearrangement uses TRDV1 and TRDJ1; 9 positions match TRDD3. Trimming at V came to 7 bases and at J to 0 bases, leaving 24 bases not matched to a gene. This CDR3 contains 21 residues. Germline lookup yields CDR1 TSWWSYY and CDR2 QGS. For the CDR3, the DNA is TGTGCTCTTGTAACGTTCTCCTACTTCTACTGGGGGACTACTTACACCGATAAACTCATCTTT. Its translation is CALVTFSYFYWGTTYTDKLIF.

The chain uses TRDV3 and TRDJ1, with 10 bases fitting TRDD3. V lost 1 base, J lost 0 bases, and 26 bases stayed unmatched. This CDR3 contains 22 residues. The germline V gene encodes CDR1 TVYSNPD and CDR2 GDNSRS (reference sequence). DNA of the CDR3: TGTGCCTTTACATCCAGATATTCCACCGGACTGGGGGATCGGGGGTACACCGATAAACTCATCTTT. Protein sequence: CAFTSRYSTGLGDRGYTDKLIF.

The chain combines TRDV2 with TRDJ1, with TRDD3 matching 12 bases. Germline V gene data show CDR1 as GEAIGNYY and CDR2 as EKD. The ends lost 1 base at V and 6 bases at J; junction bases unmatched: 26. The CDR3 totals 22 residues. CDR3 nucleotides: TGTGCCTGTGACACTAACGTCCGGCCTCGGGTCACTGGGGGATACTGCCTCTATAAACTCATCTTT. Translating gives CACDTNVRPRVTGGYCLYKLIF.

The chain employs TRDV1 and TRDJ1, with 13 bases matching TRDD3. The CDR3 sequence is 22 residues long. The J segment lost 6 bases and the V segment lost 7 bases, leaving 29 bases of the junction unmatched. CDR1 and CDR2 (germline): TSWWSYY, QGS. The CDR3 DNA reads TGTGCTCTTGTGCCTATTAGAATCTACGCCCCGTACTGGGGGATACGGGGAAATAAACTCATCTTT. Translation: CALVPIRIYAPYWGIRGNKLIF.

In its sample, this clone ranks as medium-sized (0.01 to 0.1%). This chain links TRAV29/DV5 with TRDJ1; D perhaps matches TRDD2 (6 bases). Deletions cut 0 bases from V and 0 bases from J, with 33 bases between. Germline CDR1 reads NSMFDY; CDR2 reads ISSIKDK. This CDR3 contains 22 residues. The CDR3 protein is CAASARPSHSLLPPNYTDKLIF. In nucleotides, the CDR3 is TGTGCAGCAAGCGCCCGGCCTTCCCACTCCTTACTACCACCCAATTACACCGATAAACTCATCTTT.

Comment on this clone: An end of the junction does not agree with germline; a read error may underlie this. This chain joins TRDV3 and TRDJ1; D ambiguous. This CDR3 is 12 amino acids long. The germline gives CDR1 TVYSNPD, CDR2 GDNSRS (reference sequence). The CDR3: CAAVVGSDNLIF. The CDR3 DNA reads as TGTGCCGCGGTGGTGGGTTCCGATAACCTCATCTTT.